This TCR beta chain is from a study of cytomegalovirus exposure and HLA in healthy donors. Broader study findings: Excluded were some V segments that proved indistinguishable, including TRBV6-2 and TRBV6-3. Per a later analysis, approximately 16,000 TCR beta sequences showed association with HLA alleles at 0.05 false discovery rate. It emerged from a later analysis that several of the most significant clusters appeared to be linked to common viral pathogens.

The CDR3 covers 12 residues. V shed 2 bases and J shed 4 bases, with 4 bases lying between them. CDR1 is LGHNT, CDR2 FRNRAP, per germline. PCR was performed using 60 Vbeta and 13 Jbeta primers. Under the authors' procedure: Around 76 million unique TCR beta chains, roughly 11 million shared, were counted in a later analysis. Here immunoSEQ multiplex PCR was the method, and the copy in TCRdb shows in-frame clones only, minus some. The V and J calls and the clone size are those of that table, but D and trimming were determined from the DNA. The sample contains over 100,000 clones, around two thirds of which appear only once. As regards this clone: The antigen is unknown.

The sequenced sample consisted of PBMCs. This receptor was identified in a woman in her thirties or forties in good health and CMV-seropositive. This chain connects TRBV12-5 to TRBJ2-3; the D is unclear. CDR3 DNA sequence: TGTGCTAGTGGTTTGTTCGCAGATACGCAGTATTTT. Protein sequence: CASGLFADTQYF.